One and the same sample provided the 20 T cell receptor beta chains below, sequenced in a study of T cell repertoires in cytomegalovirus infection (dated by TCRdb to between 2018 and 2020). Sequencing was carried out with an Illumina HiSeq 1500. TCRdb redid the processing of the public reads, applying fastp at Q25 and MiXCR, and retained in-frame beta chains. CDR3 protein sequences are deduplicated, and each keeps its most common genes and DNA. This sample has around 530,000 distinct CDR3 sequences in its table, and less than 30% of those were observed once. Around 14% of the sample belongs to the ten largest clones. The sample comprised PBMCs. The receptors stem from a human donor in good health (CMV status not recorded). Some clones in this sample may be carry-over from other donors' samples.

This clonotype appeared many times. The J gene is TRBJ2-1, the V gene TRBV19; possible D gene TRBD2, 6 bases. CDR1 is LNHDA, CDR2 SQIVND, per germline (reference sequence). The CDR3 contains 16 residues. V was pared by 3 bases and J by 0 bases, with 12 bases between. CDR3 region: CASSIFSGSSYNEQFF. CDR3 coding DNA: TGTGCCAGTAGTATCTTCTCCGGGAGCTCCTACAATGAGCAGTTCTTC.

The CDR3 loop is CASSFGQLQETQYF. Written as DNA, the CDR3 is TGTGCCAGCAGCTTCGGACAGCTACAAGAGACCCAGTACTTC. The chain recombines TRBV7-2 with TRBJ2-5; maybe TRBD1 (6 bases). The germline V gene encodes CDR1 SGHTA and CDR2 FQGNSA. The V end was cut by 3 bases, the J end by 2 bases, with 10 bases between. The CDR3 is 14 amino acids.

J is TRBJ1-2 and V is TRBV2; 9 nucleotides align to TRBD1. The V segment lost 5 bases and the J segment 1 base; nucleotides outside the gene matches: 5. The CDR3 length is 15 residues. Germline-derived CDR1 and CDR2 are SNHLY and FYNNEI. The DNA of the CDR3 is TGTGCCAGCAGTCCCACAGGGGGCGTTAACTATGGCTACACCTTC. This encodes CASSPTGGVNYGYTF.

This clonotype was seen many times. CDR3 sequence: CASSSGPYDLGEQFF. The CDR3 DNA follows: TGTGCCAGCAGTTCCGGGCCTTACGACCTTGGGGAGCAGTTCTTC. The V and J genes are TRBV7-6 and TRBJ2-1; D remains ambiguous. Per the germline V gene, CDR1 is SGHVS and CDR2 is FNYEAQ. The length of the CDR3 is 15 residues. Trimming removed 6 bases from V and 10 bases from J, with 22 bases in between.

Note on this clonotype: One base away lies a much larger clone, so this may be a sequencing read error. This chain joins TRBV6-8 and TRBJ1-1; D is undetermined. The CDR3 has 11 residues. CDR1 is MNHGY, CDR2 SAAAGT, per germline. The CDR3 loop is CVSIWNTEAFF. The DNA for the CDR3 is TGTGTCAGCATCTGGAACACTGAAGCTTTCTTT.

The chain links TRBV7-2 to TRBJ1-2; 8 bases map to TRBD1. This CDR3 contains 14 residues. With 3 bases clipped from V and 6 bases from J, the junction kept 6 bases outside the gene matches. Germline V gene data show CDR1 as SGHTA and CDR2 as FQGNSA. CDR3 coding DNA: TGTGCCAGCAGCTTCACCAGGGGGCTCGATGGCTACACCTTC. It specifies CASSFTRGLDGYTF.

The chain couples TRBV7-2 to TRBJ2-3; no clear D. CDR3 length equals 16 residues. From germline, CDR1 is SGHTA and CDR2 FQGNSA. Trimming shortened V by 2 bases and J by 4 bases, and 16 bases separated the two germline ends. The CDR3 nucleotides are TGTGCCAGCAGCTTAAATTGGCGCGGAGTCGCAGATACGCAGTATTTT. Its protein product is CASSLNWRGVADTQYF.

This chain connects TRBV18 to TRBJ1-1, with D unclear. Trimming left V 2 bases short and J 3 bases short, with 7 bases between. The CDR3 consists of 13 residues. Per germline, CDR1 KGHSH and CDR2 LQKENI. The CDR3 DNA reads TGTGCCAGCTCACCAAGGGAGCACACTGAAGCTTTCTTT. Encoded protein: CASSPREHTEAFF.

This clonotype was seen many times. The rearrangement uses TRBV7-8 and TRBJ2-2; D ambiguous. Trimming shortened V by 5 bases and J by 5 bases, and 18 bases separated the two germline ends. Per the germline V gene, CDR1 is SGHVS and CDR2 is FQNEAQ. The CDR3 extends over 16 amino acids. The CDR3 sequence: CASSARRTGMTGELFF. For the CDR3, the DNA is TGTGCCAGCAGCGCGCGTCGGACGGGTATGACCGGGGAGCTGTTTTTT.

This chain links TRBV15 with TRBJ2-2; D is ambiguous. V dropped 0 bases and J dropped 4 bases, with 6 bases sitting between them. CDR3 length: 14 residues. Per germline, CDR1 LNHNV and CDR2 YYDKDF (reference sequence). In DNA, the CDR3 is TGTGCCACCAGCAGAGATATTAGCACCGGGGAGCTGTTTTTT. This gives the protein CATSRDISTGELFF. The full variable domain, completed using reference TRBV15 and TRBJ2-2, is DAMVIQNPRYQVTQFGKPVTLSCSQTLNHNVMYWYQQKSSQAPKLLFHYYDKDFNNEADTPDNFQSRRPNTSFCFLDIRSPGLGDTAMYLCATSRDISTGELFFGEGSRLTVL.

Only a few counts were recorded for this clonotype. The chain carries TRBV4-1 and TRBJ2-1, with TRBD2 matching over 8 bases. Germline values: CDR1 MGHRA, CDR2 YSYEKL. The length of the CDR3 is 19 residues. The J segment lost 5 bases and the V segment lost 0 bases, leaving 15 bases of the junction unmatched. The CDR3 nucleotides read TGCGCCAGCAGCCAAGACGGTAGCGGGGCAAGATCGTTCCACAATGAGCAGTTCTTC. Protein product: CASSQDGSGARSFHNEQFF.

This clonotype was observed a few times. The rearrangement uses TRBV7-2 and TRBJ1-2; D is possibly TRBD1 (5 bases). V gave up 1 base and J gave up 2 bases, with 11 bases separating them. Germline CDR1 and CDR2: SGHTA and FQGNSA. The CDR3 is 15 residues long. The CDR3 sequence is CASSLGRGLNYGYTF. The CDR3 DNA reads as TGTGCCAGCAGCTTAGGGCGGGGACTGAACTATGGCTACACCTTC. The full variable domain, rest sourced from reference TRBV7-2 and TRBJ1-2, is GAGVSQSPSNKVTEKGKDVELRCDPISGHTALYWYRQSLGQGLEFLIYFQGNSAPDKSGLPSDRFSAERTGGSVSTLTIQRTQQEDSAVYLCASSLGRGLNYGYTFGSGTRLTVV.

The gene calls are TRBV19 and TRBJ2-4, with unresolved D. Germline loops: CDR1 LNHDA, CDR2 SQIVND (reference sequence). CDR3 length: 17 amino acids. V shed 5 bases and J shed 1 base, with 18 bases lying between them. The CDR3 nucleotides are TGTGCCAGTAGTCCTCCGTTTGATGCCGGGGCCAAAAACATTCAGTACTTC. Its translation is CASSPPFDAGAKNIQYF.

The CDR3 protein is CASRRDRSYYGYTF. The CDR3 DNA sequence: TGTGCCAGCAGACGGGACAGGAGCTACTATGGCTACACCTTC. The V call is TRBV6-1, the J call TRBJ1-2; 8 bases agree with TRBD1. Germline loops: CDR1 MNHNS, CDR2 SASEGT. The CDR3 is 14 amino acids. The V and J ends lost 6 bases and 3 bases, in that order; junction bases with no gene match: 6.

The V call is TRBV28, the J call TRBJ1-3; D gene unclear. The CDR3 spans 16 residues. Trimming cost V 6 bases and J 0 bases, with 15 bases left between them. Germline-derived CDR1 and CDR2 are MDHEN and SYDVKM. The CDR3 bases are TGTGCCAGCAGCAAGGACGGGTCATTCTCTGGAAACACCATATATTTT. Translated, it gives CASSKDGSFSGNTIYF.

The J gene is TRBJ1-2, the V gene TRBV5-5; TRBD1 might be the D (5 bases). Trimming took 1 base from V and 4 from J, leaving 11 bases between them. The CDR3 has 14 residues. CDR1 and CDR2 (germline): SGHKS, YYEKEE (reference sequence). In DNA form, the CDR3 reads TGTGCCAGCAGCTTGACAGGTCGGGTCTATGGCTACACCTTC. Protein product: CASSLTGRVYGYTF.

A few counts support this clonotype. Sequence at one end of the junction differs from germline and may be a read error. This rearrangement joins TRBV2 to TRBJ2-3; D unclear. This CDR3 is built from 11 residues. Germline lookup yields CDR1 SNHLY and CDR2 FYNNEI. The chain's CDR3 is CASSEALETAF. CDR3 nucleotide sequence: TGTGCCAGCAGTGAAGCGCTCGAAACCGCTTTT.

The V call is TRBV7-9, the J call TRBJ1-5; D is uncertain. The V gene lost 10 bases and the J gene lost 0 bases, with 19 bases spanning the gap. From germline, CDR1 is SEHNR and CDR2 FQNEAQ (reference sequence). CDR3 size: 16 residues. For the CDR3, the DNA is TGTGCCAAAAAAGACACGAAGTTCGTTAGCAATCAGCCCCAGCATTTT. This sequence encodes CAKKDTKFVSNQPQHF.

This clonotype was recorded many times. The rearrangement uses TRBV7-9 and TRBJ1-5; D gene uncertain. The CDR3 spans 13 residues. The V end was cut by 5 bases, the J end by 4 bases, with 9 bases between. CDR1 SEHNR and CDR2 FQNEAQ come from the germline V gene (reference sequence). CDR3 DNA sequence: TGTGCCAGCAGCGCGGGATTTAATCAGCCCCAGCATTTT. Its protein product is CASSAGFNQPQHF.

In this sample, this clonotype turned up a few times. The V call is TRBV12-3 or TRBV12-4, the J call TRBJ1-5, with 9 bases aligning to TRBD1. J lost 6 bases, V lost 4 bases, and 7 bases had no gene match. This CDR3 is 15 amino acids long. CDR3 residues: CASSSDRGYGQPQHF. The CDR3, as DNA: TGTGCCAGCAGTTCAGACAGGGGGTATGGTCAGCCCCAGCATTTT.